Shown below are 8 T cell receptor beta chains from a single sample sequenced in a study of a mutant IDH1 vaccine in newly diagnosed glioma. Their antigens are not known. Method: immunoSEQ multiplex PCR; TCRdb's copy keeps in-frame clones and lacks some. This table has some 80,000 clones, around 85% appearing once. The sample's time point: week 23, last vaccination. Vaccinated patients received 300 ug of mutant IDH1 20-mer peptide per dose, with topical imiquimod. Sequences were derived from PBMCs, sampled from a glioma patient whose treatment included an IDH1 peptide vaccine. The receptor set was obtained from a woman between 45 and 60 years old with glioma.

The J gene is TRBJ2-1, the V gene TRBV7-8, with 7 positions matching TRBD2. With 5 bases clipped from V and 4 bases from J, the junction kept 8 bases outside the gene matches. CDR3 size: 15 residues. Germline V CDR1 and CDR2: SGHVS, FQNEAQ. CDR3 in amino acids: CASSRGSGPYNEQFF. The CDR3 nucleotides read TGTGCCAGCAGCCGTGGTAGCGGGCCTTACAATGAGCAGTTCTTC.

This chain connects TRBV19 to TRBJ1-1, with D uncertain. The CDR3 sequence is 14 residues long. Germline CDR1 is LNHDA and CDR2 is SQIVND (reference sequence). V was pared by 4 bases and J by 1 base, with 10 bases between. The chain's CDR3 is CASSTASSNTEAFF. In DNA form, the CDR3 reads TGTGCCAGTAGTACCGCTAGCTCGAACACTGAAGCTTTCTTT.

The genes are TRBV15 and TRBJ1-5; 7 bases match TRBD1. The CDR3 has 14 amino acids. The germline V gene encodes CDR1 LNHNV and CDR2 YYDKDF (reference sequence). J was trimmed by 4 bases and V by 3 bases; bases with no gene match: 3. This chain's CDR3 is CATSRGQPNQPQHF. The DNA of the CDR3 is TGTGCCACCAGCAGGGGACAGCCTAATCAGCCCCAGCATTTT.

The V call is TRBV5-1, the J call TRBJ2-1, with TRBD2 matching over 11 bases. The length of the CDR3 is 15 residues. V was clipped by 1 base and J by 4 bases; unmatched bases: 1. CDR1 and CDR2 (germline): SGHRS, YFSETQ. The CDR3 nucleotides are TGCGCCAGCAGCTTGACTAGCGGGGGATACAATGAGCAGTTCTTC. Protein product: CASSLTSGGYNEQFF.

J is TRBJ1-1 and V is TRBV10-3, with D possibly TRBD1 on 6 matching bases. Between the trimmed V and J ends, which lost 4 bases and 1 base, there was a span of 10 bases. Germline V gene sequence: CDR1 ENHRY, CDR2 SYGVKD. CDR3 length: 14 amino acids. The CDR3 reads CAISGRGGNTEAFF. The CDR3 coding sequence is TGTGCCATCAGTGGGAGGGGGGGGAACACTGAAGCTTTCTTT.

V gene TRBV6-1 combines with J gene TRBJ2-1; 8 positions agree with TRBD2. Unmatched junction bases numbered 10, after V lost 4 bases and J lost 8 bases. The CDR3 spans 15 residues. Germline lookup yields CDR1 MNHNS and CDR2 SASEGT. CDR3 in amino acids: CASSVPGLVEDEQFF. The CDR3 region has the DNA TGTGCCAGCAGTGTCCCGGGACTAGTGGAGGATGAGCAGTTCTTC.

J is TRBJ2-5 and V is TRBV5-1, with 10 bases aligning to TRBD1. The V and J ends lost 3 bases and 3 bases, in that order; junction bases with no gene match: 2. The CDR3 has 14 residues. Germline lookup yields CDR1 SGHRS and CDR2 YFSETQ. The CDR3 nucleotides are TGCGCCAGCAGCTCGGACAGGGGGGAAGAGACCCAGTACTTC. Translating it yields CASSSDRGEETQYF.

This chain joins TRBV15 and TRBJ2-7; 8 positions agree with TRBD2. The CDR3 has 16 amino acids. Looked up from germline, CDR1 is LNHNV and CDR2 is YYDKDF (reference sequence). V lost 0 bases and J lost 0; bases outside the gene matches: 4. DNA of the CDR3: TGTGCCACCAGCAGAGATCGGGGGGGAAGCTCCTACGAGCAGTACTTC. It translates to CATSRDRGGSSYEQYF.